This record covers a single T cell receptor beta chain. The target antigen is unknown. This CDR3 comprises 13 residues. V lost 5 bases, J lost 0 bases, and 8 bases lay in between. Germline CDR1 and CDR2: MNHEY and SVGAGI. Roughly 18-50 mg of tissue was diced for each tumor. This sample stems from a study of early stage breast cancer tumors. Study-level results: Enriched TCRB sequences shared across patients were mostly commonly generated sequences. Comparing each tissue with blood distinguished tumor from normal in about 85% of the 16 patients. Compared with adjacent normal breast tissue, tumors showed about 2.5-fold greater T cell density and higher clonality.

Method: immunoSEQ multiplex PCR; TCRdb's copy keeps in-frame clones and lacks some. The data show 3,500 to 4,500 clones, 55% to 70% seen once. Sequenced material: breast tumor tissue. This sequence was found in a person between 35 and 49 years old with breast cancer. The chain uses TRBV6-5 and TRBJ2-7, with D perhaps TRBD1 (5 bases). In DNA form, the CDR3 reads TGTGCCAGCAGTGGACAAAACTCCTACGAGCAGTACTTC. It codes for CASSGQNSYEQYF.